A single sample is the source of the 20 T cell receptor beta chains below, sequenced in a study of CD8 T cells in Susac syndrome. RNA was extracted with the RNeasy kit, and a quantity of roughly 0.45 to 1 ug was reverse transcribed using random hexamers. Using its own MiXCR run on the immunoSEQ multiplex PCR reads, TCRdb lists one record per CDR3 protein. Of about 71,000 distinct CDR3 sequences in the sample, roughly 93% were seen once. Material: CD4+ T cells from PBMCs. These receptor sequences come from a human donor with Susac syndrome.

The chain couples TRBV7-2 to TRBJ1-5; maybe TRBD1 (5 bases). The germline CDR1 and CDR2 sequences are SGHTA and FQGNSA. V was cut by 0 bases and J by 6 bases, with 9 bases left in between. There are 14 residues in the CDR3. CDR3 loop: CASSLAWGGQPQHF. The CDR3, as DNA: TGTGCCAGCAGCTTAGCATGGGGGGGTCAGCCCCAGCATTTT. The full variable domain, in which reference TRBV7-2 and TRBJ1-5 provide the parts outside the CDR3, is GAGVSQSPSNKVTEKGKDVELRCDPISGHTALYWYRQSLGQGLEFLIYFQGNSAPDKSGLPSDRFSAERTGGSVSTLTIQRTQQEDSAVYLCASSLAWGGQPQHFGDGTRLSIL.

This clonotype was detected only once. This chain links TRBV27 with TRBJ2-3; D possibly corresponds to TRBD1 (6 bases). Germline values: CDR1 MNHEY, CDR2 SMNVEV (reference sequence). The CDR3 sequence is 13 residues long. The V end was cut by 5 bases, the J end by 4 bases, with 10 bases between. In DNA, the CDR3 is TGTGCCAGCAGTGTAGGGGGTGCAGATACGCAGTATTTT. As protein: CASSVGGADTQYF.

The chain joins TRBV11-2 to TRBJ1-2; no reliable D call. The germline V and J ends were trimmed by 1 base and 8 bases, with 5 bases remaining between them. CDR3 length equals 11 residues. CDR1 and CDR2 from the germline V gene are SGHAT and FQNNGV. CDR3 coding DNA: TGTGCCAGCAGCTTAGGAGTAGGCTACACCTTC. The encoded protein is CASSLGVGYTF.

The chain is built from TRBV7-2 and TRBJ2-5; 7 nucleotides line up with TRBD2. The CDR3 sequence is 14 residues long. Per germline, CDR1 SGHTA and CDR2 FQGNSA. V lost 0 bases, J lost 7 bases, and 5 bases stayed unmatched. As DNA, the CDR3 is TGTGCCAGCAGCTTAGCCGGGACGGGAGGGACCCAGTACTTC. It yields the protein CASSLAGTGGTQYF.

The gene calls are TRBV3-1 and TRBJ1-5; no firm D call. Trimming shortened V by 0 bases and J by 3 bases, and 6 bases separated the two germline ends. The CDR3 is 14 residues long. Germline V lookup: CDR1 LGHDT, CDR2 YNNKEL (reference sequence). The DNA of the CDR3 is TGTGCCAGCAGCCAAGAAATGCACAATCAGCCCCAGCATTTT. It encodes CASSQEMHNQPQHF.

The chain carries TRBV6-5 and TRBJ1-2; the D gene is possibly TRBD1 (5 bases). Trimming left V 4 bases short and J 3 bases short, with 9 bases between. Germline V lookup: CDR1 MNHEY, CDR2 SVGAGI. This CDR3 has 13 residues. The CDR3 coding sequence is TGTGCCAGCAGTTCCGGGACGGACTATGGCTACACCTTC. Protein product: CASSSGTDYGYTF.

This rearrangement joins TRBV20-1 to TRBJ2-7, with no clear D. The germline gives CDR1 DFQATT, CDR2 SNEGSKA (reference sequence). Trimming stripped 6 bases from V and 4 bases from J, with 16 bases between. This CDR3 region has 13 residues. The CDR3 protein is CSATAALGYEQYF. Here the CDR3 DNA reads TGCAGTGCCACCGCGGCCCTTGGGTACGAGCAGTACTTC.

The chain joins TRBV5-1 to TRBJ2-4; D could derive from TRBD1 or TRBD2 (5 bases each). Germline V gene sequence: CDR1 SGHRS, CDR2 YFSETQ. Trimming removed 3 bases at V and 6 bases at J, with 16 bases between. This CDR3 has 15 residues. CDR3 region: CASSWDAARGNIQYF. DNA of the CDR3: TGCGCCAGCAGCTGGGACGCCGCTAGAGGAAACATTCAGTACTTC.

Written as DNA, the CDR3 is TGTGCCAGCAGTCAAGACAGGGGATTTTTCTCCTACGAGCAGTACTTC. Translation: CASSQDRGFFSYEQYF. This chain joins TRBV6-6 and TRBJ2-7, with 8 bases matching TRBD1. This CDR3 comprises 16 residues. J gave up 0 bases and V 5 bases, and 9 bases lay outside the gene matches. The V gene's germline CDR1 is MNHNY and CDR2 SVGAGI (reference sequence).

The V gene is TRBV7-2, the J gene TRBJ2-7; 7 bases match TRBD1. J gave up 0 bases and V 5 bases, and 7 bases lay outside the gene matches. Germline CDR1 is SGHTA and CDR2 is FQGNSA. The CDR3 consists of 15 residues. Here the CDR3 DNA reads TGTGCCAGCAGCCTCGCCGGACAGGTCTCCTACGAGCAGTACTTC. Translation gives CASSLAGQVSYEQYF.

The chain recombines TRBV7-9 with TRBJ2-3; D uncertain. Germline CDR1 is SEHNR and CDR2 is FQNEAQ (reference sequence). The CDR3 length is 13 residues. Trimming shortened V by 6 bases and J by 4 bases, and 11 bases separated the two germline ends. CDR3 sequence (DNA): TGTGCCAGCAGTAATCCAGAACCAGATACGCAGTATTTT. It encodes CASSNPEPDTQYF.

J is TRBJ2-5 and V is TRBV2; D is uncertain. The CDR3 extends over 14 amino acids. The germline V and J ends were trimmed by 2 bases and 2 bases, with 9 bases remaining between them. Germline values: CDR1 SNHLY, CDR2 FYNNEI. CDR3 in amino acids: CASSEYWQQETQYF. CDR3 nucleotide sequence: TGTGCCAGCAGTGAATATTGGCAGCAAGAGACCCAGTACTTC. Variable domain in full (rest from reference TRBV2 and TRBJ2-5): EPEVTQTPSHQVTQMGQEVILRCVPISNHLYFYWYRQILGQKVEFLVSFYNNEISEKSEIFDDQFSVERPDGSNFTLKIRSTKLEDSAMYFCASSEYWQQETQYFGPGTRLLVL.

A word on this clonotype: The DNA is omitted, as the CDR3 cannot be located on it reliably, and the CDR3 follows TCRdb's listing. The V call is TRBV27, the J call TRBJ1-5; the tabulated D call, TRBD1, remains unverified against the DNA. The CDR3 is 14 amino acids in total, end residues counted. Germline lookup yields CDR1 MNHEY and CDR2 SMNVEV (reference sequence). The CDR3 here is CASSFGAGNQPQHF.

V gene TRBV5-1 combines with J gene TRBJ2-7; D not resolved. Per the germline V gene, CDR1 is SGHRS and CDR2 is YFSETQ. The length of the CDR3 is 13 residues. V gave up 0 bases and J gave up 5 bases, with 9 bases separating them. The CDR3 reads CASSLELANEQYF. The CDR3 region has the DNA TGCGCCAGCAGCTTGGAACTCGCCAACGAGCAGTACTTC.

The chain joins TRBV20-1 to TRBJ1-1; D remains unclear. Germline CDR1 is DFQATT and CDR2 is SNEGSKA (reference sequence). The CDR3 is made up of 14 amino acids. The V end was cut by 0 bases, the J end by 1 base, with 9 bases between. The CDR3 DNA is TGCAGTGCTAGAGAGGACCGCCAGAACACTGAAGCTTTCTTT. It yields the protein CSAREDRQNTEAFF.

V gene TRBV12-3 or TRBV12-4 combines with J gene TRBJ2-3; TRBD2 aligns across 13 bases. The CDR3 contains 14 residues. The J segment lost 10 bases and the V segment lost 8 bases, leaving 9 bases of the junction unmatched. This CDR3 is CASRLAGGTGAQYF. In DNA, the CDR3 is TGTGCCAGCCGACTAGCGGGGGGAACCGGTGCGCAGTATTTT.

V gene TRBV9 combines with J gene TRBJ2-7; D might be TRBD1 or TRBD2, each matching 5 bases. The CDR3 covers 15 residues. The germline V gene has CDR1 SGDLS and CDR2 YYNGEE. The ends were cut back, 0 bases at V and 2 bases at J, with 12 bases in the middle. In DNA form, the CDR3 reads TGTGCCAGCAGCGTAGGAGGGGTGCCTACCTACGAGCAGTACTTC. It yields the protein CASSVGGVPTYEQYF.

The chain carries TRBV4-1 and TRBJ2-5; D possibly matches TRBD1 or TRBD2 (6 bases each). There are 17 residues in the CDR3. CDR1 and CDR2 (germline): MGHRA, YSYEKL. V shed 0 bases and J shed 5 bases, with 19 bases lying between them. The CDR3 sequence is CASSQEGLGGLQETQYF. The CDR3 nucleotides are TGCGCCAGCAGCCAAGAAGGCCTGGGGGGCCTCCAGGAGACCCAGTACTTC.

The gene calls are TRBV28 and TRBJ1-2; D possibly corresponds to TRBD1 (6 bases). The germline CDR1 and CDR2 sequences are MDHEN and SYDVKM. V gave up 3 bases and J gave up 7 bases, with 15 bases separating them. The CDR3 runs 14 residues. In nucleotides, the CDR3 is TGTGCCAGCAGTTTCGCCAGGGGTATACGTGGCTACACCTTC. Encoded protein: CASSFARGIRGYTF.

The rearrangement uses TRBV6-1 and TRBJ2-6; 10 bases are shared with TRBD1. J gave up 4 bases and V 8 bases, and 11 bases lay outside the gene matches. The CDR3 totals 17 residues. From germline, CDR1 is MNHNS and CDR2 SASEGT. CDR3 nucleotides: TGTGCCAGCGGGCCGACAGGGGGCGCTTCCGGGGCCAACGTCCTGACTTTC. Encoded protein: CASGPTGGASGANVLTF.